These T cell receptor beta chains were read from a single sample in a study of vaccination and CD4 T cells after COVID-19. TCRdb re-called the PCR reads through MiXCR, storing one row per CDR3 protein. The sample has tens of thousands of distinct CDR3 sequences; about 40% are singletons. These receptors' antigens are unknown. The material sequenced was CD4+ T cells from blood, cultured in vitro. These receptors were taken from a human donor who had recovered from COVID-19. CDR3s include the opening cysteine and the closing phenylalanine or tryptophan. Each record gives: CDR3 protein, CDR3 DNA, V gene, D gene, clone size, J gene. A D gene is named only where the DNA matches it firmly. Rows give clone size only sometimes, using once, few, many, or a class for an expanded clone.

CDR3aa: CASSATTGDTEAFF
CDR3nt: TGTGCCAGCAGCGCGACGACAGGGGACACTGAAGCTTTCTTT
v_gene: TRBV7-3
d_gene: TRBD1
abundance: NA
j_gene: TRBJ1-1

CDR3aa: CSASSGAHEQYF
CDR3nt: TGCAGTGCGTCCAGCGGCGCCCACGAGCAGTACTTC
v_gene: TRBV20-1
d_gene: NA
abundance: few
j_gene: TRBJ2-7

CDR3aa: CASSPVRNEQFF
CDR3nt: TGTGCCAGCAGCCCGGTGCGCAATGAGCAGTTCTTC
v_gene: TRBV5-8
d_gene: NA
abundance: NA
j_gene: TRBJ2-1

CDR3aa: CARPVRGTYNSPLHF
CDR3nt: TGCGCCAGGCCGGTCAGGGGAACTTATAATTCACCCCTCCACTTT
v_gene: TRBV10-1
d_gene: NA
abundance: NA
j_gene: TRBJ1-6

CDR3aa: CASSLGQGSSETQYF
CDR3nt: TGTGCCAGCAGCTTAGGTCAGGGCTCCTCGGAGACCCAGTACTTC
v_gene: TRBV7-9
d_gene: NA
abundance: few
j_gene: TRBJ2-5

CDR3aa: CATSGRPTDTQYF
CDR3nt: TGTGCCACCAGCGGCCGTCCTACAGATACGCAGTATTTT
v_gene: TRBV15
d_gene: NA
abundance: NA
j_gene: TRBJ2-3

CDR3aa: CASSLNPVGNTIYF
CDR3nt: TGTGCCAGCAGTTTAAATCCCGTAGGAAACACCATATATTTT
v_gene: TRBV2
d_gene: NA
abundance: NA
j_gene: TRBJ1-3

CDR3aa: CASSYSTPYPQSYGYTF
CDR3nt: TGTGCCAGCAGTTACTCCACTCCGTATCCGCAGTCCTATGGCTACACCTTC
v_gene: TRBV6-5
d_gene: NA
abundance: NA
j_gene: TRBJ1-2

CDR3aa: CASSVDPDSGRWEGYTF
CDR3nt: TGTGCCAGCAGCGTAGACCCCGACTCAGGGAGGTGGGAAGGCTACACCTTC
v_gene: TRBV9
d_gene: NA
abundance: NA
j_gene: TRBJ1-2

CDR3aa: CSVAGPQTNYGYTF
CDR3nt: TGCAGCGTTGCCGGGCCCCAGACTAACTATGGCTACACCTTC
v_gene: TRBV29-1
d_gene: NA
abundance: NA
j_gene: TRBJ1-2

CDR3aa: CASSEASTDTQYF
CDR3nt: TGTGCCAGCAGTGAAGCTAGCACAGATACGCAGTATTTT
v_gene: TRBV2
d_gene: NA
abundance: NA
j_gene: TRBJ2-3

CDR3aa: CASNIQGADNSPLHF
CDR3nt: TGTGCCAGCAACATACAGGGGGCCGATAATTCACCCCTCCACTTT
v_gene: TRBV6-1
d_gene: TRBD1
abundance: few
j_gene: TRBJ1-6

CDR3aa: CATWQRTGAAKNIQYF
CDR3nt: TGTGCCACCTGGCAAAGGACGGGTGCTGCCAAAAACATTCAGTACTTC
v_gene: TRBV24-1
d_gene: NA
abundance: few
j_gene: TRBJ2-4

CDR3aa: CSATSPRGMGTEAFF
CDR3nt: TGCAGTGCTACCTCCCCTCGGGGAATGGGCACTGAAGCTTTCTTT
v_gene: TRBV20-1
d_gene: NA
abundance: NA
j_gene: TRBJ1-1

CDR3aa: CASSPRDSSWSGNTIYF
CDR3nt: TGTGCCAGCTCACCAAGGGATTCGAGCTGGTCTGGAAACACCATATATTTT
v_gene: TRBV18
d_gene: NA
abundance: NA
j_gene: TRBJ1-3

CDR3aa: CATGGSNTGELFF
CDR3nt: TGTGCCACGGGAGGATCGAACACCGGGGAGCTGTTTTTT
v_gene: TRBV6-1
d_gene: TRBD2
abundance: few
j_gene: TRBJ2-2

CDR3aa: CASSYSGQGNGYGYTF
CDR3nt: TGTGCCAGCAGTTACTCGGGACAGGGTAACGGCTATGGCTACACCTTC
v_gene: TRBV6-5
d_gene: TRBD1
abundance: few
j_gene: TRBJ1-2

CDR3aa: CSARAEWFRNSNQPQHF
CDR3nt: TGCAGTGCTAGAGCGGAGTGGTTCCGTAATAGCAATCAGCCCCAGCATTTT
v_gene: TRBV20-1
d_gene: NA
abundance: NA
j_gene: TRBJ1-5

CDR3aa: CASSLDGVGSGTGVDGYTF
CDR3nt: TGTGCCAGCAGCTTAGATGGTGTGGGGAGTGGGACAGGGGTGGATGGCTACACCTTC
v_gene: TRBV7-8
d_gene: TRBD1
abundance: NA
j_gene: TRBJ1-2

CDR3aa: CASSRPGQYYGYTF
CDR3nt: TGCGCCAGCAGCCGACCTGGACAGTACTATGGCTACACCTTC
v_gene: TRBV4-1
d_gene: NA
abundance: NA
j_gene: TRBJ1-2

CDR3aa: CASSSDRINQPQHF
CDR3nt: TGTGCCAGCAGCTCCGACAGGATCAATCAGCCCCAGCATTTT
v_gene: TRBV7-8
d_gene: NA
abundance: NA
j_gene: TRBJ1-5

CDR3aa: CSARDAGGYQETQYF
CDR3nt: TGCAGTGCCCGGGACGCGGGGGGTTATCAAGAGACCCAGTACTTC
v_gene: TRBV20-1
d_gene: TRBD2
abundance: NA
j_gene: TRBJ2-5

CDR3aa: CSAPPQLGRSQETQYF
CDR3nt: TGCAGTGCCCCACCCCAACTAGGACGTTCACAAGAGACCCAGTACTTC
v_gene: TRBV20-1
d_gene: NA
abundance: few
j_gene: TRBJ2-5

CDR3aa: CATSSGGPDETQYF
CDR3nt: TGTGCCACCAGTAGCGGGGGCCCAGACGAGACCCAGTACTTC
v_gene: TRBV4-2
d_gene: TRBD2
abundance: few
j_gene: TRBJ2-5

CDR3aa: CASSGRGNQPQHF
CDR3nt: TGTGCCAGCAGTGGTAGGGGGAATCAGCCCCAGCATTTT
v_gene: TRBV2
d_gene: NA
abundance: NA
j_gene: TRBJ1-5

CDR3aa: CATSDPGTVNNEQFF
CDR3nt: TGTGCCACCAGTGACCCCGGGACGGTCAACAATGAGCAGTTCTTC
v_gene: TRBV10-3
d_gene: NA
abundance: NA
j_gene: TRBJ2-1

CDR3aa: CASSLVPGQQNQETQYF
CDR3nt: TGTGCCAGCAGCTTAGTCCCGGGACAGCAAAACCAAGAGACCCAGTACTTC
v_gene: TRBV11-2
d_gene: TRBD1
abundance: NA
j_gene: TRBJ2-5

CDR3aa: CASSQGFGTRYNSPLHF
CDR3nt: TGTGCCAGCAGCCAAGGTTTTGGGACACGGTATAATTCACCCCTCCACTTT
v_gene: TRBV14
d_gene: NA
abundance: NA
j_gene: TRBJ1-6

CDR3aa: CATLTGAAGGELFF
CDR3nt: TGTGCCACGCTGACAGGGGCTGCCGGGGGGGAGCTGTTTTTT
v_gene: TRBV6-1
d_gene: TRBD1
abundance: NA
j_gene: TRBJ2-2

CDR3aa: CASSLRHHNQPQHF
CDR3nt: TGTGCCAGCAGTCTTCGACATCACAATCAGCCCCAGCATTTT
v_gene: TRBV28
d_gene: NA
abundance: NA
j_gene: TRBJ1-5

CDR3aa: CASSVAPPGGGTGELFF
CDR3nt: TGTGCCAGCAGCGTAGCACCCCCAGGGGGGGGCACCGGGGAGCTGTTTTTT
v_gene: TRBV9
d_gene: NA
abundance: NA
j_gene: TRBJ2-2

CDR3aa: CAWSVRAVYEQYF
CDR3nt: TGTGCCTGGAGTGTAAGGGCAGTCTACGAGCAGTACTTC
v_gene: TRBV30
d_gene: NA
abundance: once
j_gene: TRBJ2-7

CDR3aa: CASSLGGRLLTF
CDR3nt: TGTGCCAGCAGCTTGGGGGGACGACTCCTGACTTTC
v_gene: TRBV11-2
d_gene: NA
abundance: NA
j_gene: TRBJ2-6

CDR3aa: CASSPFDRVDNEQFF
CDR3nt: TGTGCCAGCTCACCTTTTGACAGGGTGGACAATGAGCAGTTCTTC
v_gene: TRBV18
d_gene: TRBD1
abundance: NA
j_gene: TRBJ2-1

CDR3aa: CASSPPSSAQETQYF
CDR3nt: TGTGCCAGCTCACCACCAAGTTCAGCCCAAGAGACCCAGTACTTC
v_gene: TRBV18
d_gene: NA
abundance: NA
j_gene: TRBJ2-5

CDR3aa: CASSYGSSEKLFF
CDR3nt: TGTGCCAGCAGCTACGGATCGAGTGAAAAACTGTTTTTT
v_gene: TRBV7-9
d_gene: NA
abundance: NA
j_gene: TRBJ1-4

CDR3aa: CASSEQIGDYGYTF
CDR3nt: TGTGCCAGCAGTGAGCAGATTGGGGACTATGGCTACACCTTC
v_gene: TRBV2
d_gene: NA
abundance: few
j_gene: TRBJ1-2

CDR3aa: CASSQGLQETQYF
CDR3nt: TGTGCCAGCAGCCAGGGTTTACAAGAGACCCAGTACTTC
v_gene: TRBV11-3
d_gene: NA
abundance: NA
j_gene: TRBJ2-5

CDR3aa: CASSYGGSYGYTF
CDR3nt: TGTGCCAGCAGTTACGGGGGAAGTTATGGCTACACCTTC
v_gene: TRBV6-5
d_gene: NA
abundance: NA
j_gene: TRBJ1-2

CDR3aa: CASSHDRTGSQPQHF
CDR3nt: TGCGCCAGCAGCCATGATAGGACAGGGAGTCAGCCCCAGCATTTT
v_gene: TRBV4-1
d_gene: TRBD1
abundance: NA
j_gene: TRBJ1-5

CDR3aa: CASSQDTDTEAFF
CDR3nt: TGTGCCAGCAGTCAGGACACCGACACTGAAGCTTTCTTT
v_gene: TRBV2
d_gene: NA
abundance: NA
j_gene: TRBJ1-1

CDR3aa: CASSLRTANYGYTF
CDR3nt: TGTGCCAGCAGTCTCCGGACAGCTAACTATGGCTACACCTTC
v_gene: TRBV6-2/TRBV6-3
d_gene: NA
abundance: NA
j_gene: TRBJ1-2

CDR3aa: CASSAGLRQETQYF
CDR3nt: TGTGCCAGCAGTGCGGGACTACGACAAGAGACCCAGTACTTC
v_gene: TRBV6-1
d_gene: TRBD2
abundance: NA
j_gene: TRBJ2-5

CDR3aa: CASSPRRGTEAFF
CDR3nt: TGTGCCAGCAGCCCAAGGCGCGGGACTGAAGCTTTCTTT
v_gene: TRBV11-3
d_gene: NA
abundance: few
j_gene: TRBJ1-1

CDR3aa: CASSGDYTGELFF
CDR3nt: TGTGCCAGTAGCGGCGATTACACCGGGGAGCTGTTTTTT
v_gene: TRBV19
d_gene: NA
abundance: NA
j_gene: TRBJ2-2

CDR3aa: CASSLRGTGANVLTF
CDR3nt: TGTGCCAGCAGCTTAAGAGGGACGGGGGCCAACGTCCTGACTTTC
v_gene: TRBV7-9
d_gene: NA
abundance: NA
j_gene: TRBJ2-6

CDR3aa: CASAIRGARETQYF
CDR3nt: TGTGCCAGCGCTATACGTGGGGCGAGGGAGACCCAGTACTTC
v_gene: TRBV12-3/TRBV12-4
d_gene: NA
abundance: NA
j_gene: TRBJ2-5

CDR3aa: CAILAGGTDTQYF
CDR3nt: TGTGCCATCCTAGCGGGGGGCACAGATACGCAGTATTTT
v_gene: TRBV6-1
d_gene: TRBD2
abundance: few
j_gene: TRBJ2-3

CDR3aa: CASSIQEWNGELFF
CDR3nt: TGTGCCAGTAGTATACAGGAATGGAATGGGGAGCTGTTTTTT
v_gene: TRBV19
d_gene: NA
abundance: NA
j_gene: TRBJ2-2

CDR3aa: CASSYSDRGRTEAFF
CDR3nt: TGTGCCAGCAGTTATTCTGACAGGGGAAGGACTGAAGCTTTCTTT
v_gene: TRBV6-5
d_gene: TRBD1
abundance: few
j_gene: TRBJ1-1

CDR3aa: CASSPTSGVRNEQFF
CDR3nt: TGTGCCAGCAGTCCGACTAGCGGAGTCAGGAATGAGCAGTTCTTC
v_gene: TRBV28
d_gene: TRBD2
abundance: few
j_gene: TRBJ2-1

CDR3aa: CASSSRRNIRHEQYF
CDR3nt: TGTGCCAGCAGTTCGAGGCGGAACATCCGCCACGAGCAGTACTTC
v_gene: TRBV6-2/TRBV6-3
d_gene: NA
abundance: NA
j_gene: TRBJ2-7

CDR3aa: CASSLHDADTQYF
CDR3nt: TGTGCCAGCAGTTTGCATGACGCAGATACGCAGTATTTT
v_gene: TRBV7-9
d_gene: NA
abundance: few
j_gene: TRBJ2-3

CDR3aa: CASSLGTASSYEQYF
CDR3nt: TGTGCCAGCAGCTTGGGGACAGCTTCTTCCTACGAGCAGTACTTC
v_gene: TRBV5-4
d_gene: NA
abundance: NA
j_gene: TRBJ2-7

CDR3aa: CASSSYGQGGGQPQHF
CDR3nt: TGTGCCAGCAGTTCTTATGGACAGGGCGGGGGTCAGCCCCAGCATTTT
v_gene: TRBV27
d_gene: TRBD1
abundance: few
j_gene: TRBJ1-5